This entry describes one T cell receptor beta chain. Using immunoSEQ multiplex PCR, the repertoire was profiled, and TCRdb retains in-frame clones only, with some absent. This sample has 200,000 to 250,000 clones, with approximately 83% found just once. These data are taken from a study of blood T cell repertoires in COVID-19. V lost 3 bases, J lost 5 bases, and 10 bases lay in between. This CDR3 is 13 amino acids long. Germline loops: CDR1 SEHNR, CDR2 FQNEAQ (reference sequence). The sequenced material came from peripheral blood. This TCR derives from a human donor in a cohort sampled during active COVID-19. The rearrangement uses TRBV7-9 and TRBJ1-1; D remains ambiguous. CDR3 region: CASSLLGGTEAFF. CDR3 DNA sequence: TGTGCCAGCAGCTTGCTAGGAGGAACTGAAGCTTTCTTT.